Each of the 24 T cell receptor beta chains below was sequenced from the same sample in a study of chemoradiotherapy in HPV16-positive cancers. Some clones are missing from TCRdb's copy, which holds only in-frame ones; the method was immunoSEQ multiplex PCR. In the table there are tens of thousands of clones, about 82% of which are singletons. The sequencing here drew on blood, taken from a patient who underwent chemoradiotherapy. The receptors here all came from a human donor with HPV-associated anogenital cancer.

The chain carries TRBV6-6 and TRBJ1-2; no reliable D call. V was trimmed by 0 bases and J by 7 bases, leaving 15 bases between them. Germline V gene data show CDR1 as MNHNY and CDR2 as SVGAGI (reference sequence). This CDR3 contains 15 residues. The CDR3 spells CASSYSIQASGGYTF. The CDR3 DNA follows: TGTGCCAGCAGTTACTCAATTCAGGCTTCTGGTGGCTACACCTTC.

The chain recombines TRBV5-1 with TRBJ1-4, with 8 bases fitting TRBD1. Germline values: CDR1 SGHRS, CDR2 YFSETQ. V trimming: 5 bases; J trimming: 2 bases; junction bases outside the gene matches: 8. This CDR3 contains 16 residues. CDR3 residues: CASSTLPGGTNEKLFF. The CDR3 region has the DNA TGCGCCAGCAGTACCCTCCCAGGGGGCACTAATGAAAAACTGTTTTTT. Full variable domain (remainder filled in from reference TRBV5-1 and TRBJ1-4): KAGVTQTPRYLIKTRGQQVTLSCSPISGHRSVSWYQQTPGQGLQFLFEYFSETQRNKGNFPGRFSGRQFSNSRSEMNVSTLELGDSALYLCASSTLPGGTNEKLFFGSGTQLSVL.

The chain links TRBV5-1 to TRBJ1-1, with D possibly matching TRBD1 (5 bases). The germline CDR1 and CDR2 sequences are SGHRS and YFSETQ. The CDR3 sequence is 15 residues long. V was clipped by 0 bases and J by 6 bases, with 15 bases between them. CDR3 region: CASSLVGTLGAEAFF. The CDR3 nucleotides are TGCGCCAGCAGCTTGGTAGGGACGCTCGGCGCTGAAGCTTTCTTT.

The V gene is TRBV6-4, the J gene TRBJ1-5, with 8 bases identical to TRBD1. V shed 8 bases and J 4 bases; nucleotides not matched to a gene: 4. Germline V gene lookup returns CDR1 MRHNA and CDR2 SNTAGT. The CDR3 loop spans 13 amino acids. This CDR3 is CASWTGTNQPQHF. The DNA of the CDR3 is TGTGCCAGCTGGACAGGGACAAATCAGCCCCAGCATTTT.

V usage is TRBV5-1 and J usage is TRBJ2-5, with no clear D. V was cut by 5 bases and J by 14 bases, with 13 bases left in between. Germline V gene sequence: CDR1 SGHRS, CDR2 YFSETQ. The CDR3 covers 10 residues. CDR3 in amino acids: CASRFSTGYF. Here the CDR3 DNA reads TGCGCCAGCAGATTCAGCACCGGATACTTC.

The V gene is TRBV9, the J gene TRBJ2-3; the match to TRBD2 covers 10 bases. V lost 7 bases, J lost 2 bases, and 7 bases stayed unmatched. This CDR3 has 15 residues. The germline V gene has CDR1 SGDLS and CDR2 YYNGEE. DNA of the CDR3: TGTGCCAGCGGGACCGGGACTAGCGACACAGATACGCAGTATTTT. This encodes CASGTGTSDTDTQYF.

V gene TRBV5-1 combines with J gene TRBJ1-4, with 7 nucleotides matching TRBD1. Trimming cost V 4 bases and J 8 bases; bases outside gene matches: 17. Germline V CDR1 and CDR2: SGHRS, YFSETQ. The CDR3 covers 17 residues. The CDR3 spells CASSKEFIQGFSEKLFF. The CDR3, as DNA: TGCGCCAGCAGCAAGGAATTTATACAGGGGTTCAGCGAAAAACTGTTTTTT.

The V gene is TRBV19, the J gene TRBJ2-2; a weak D match, TRBD2 (6 bases). The CDR3 is made up of 14 amino acids. V was cut by 5 bases and J by 6 bases, with 13 bases left in between. Germline V gives CDR1 LNHDA, CDR2 SQIVND (reference sequence). The CDR3 bases are TGTGCCAGTAGTGGGGGAGGCGGCCCCGGGGAGCTGTTTTTT. Amino acid sequence: CASSGGGGPGELFF.

The table lists this clone with a few counts. This chain joins TRBV7-3 and TRBJ1-6; TRBD1 agrees at 9 bases. J lost 13 bases, V lost 2 bases, and 6 bases had no gene match. CDR1 and CDR2 (germline): SGHTA, FQGTGA. This CDR3 comprises 14 residues. The CDR3 spells CASSLPGTGSPLHF. The CDR3 DNA reads TGTGCCAGCAGCTTACCTGGGACAGGGTCTCCCCTCCACTTT.

V and J are TRBV5-6 and TRBJ2-6, with 7 bases that match TRBD1. V lost 2 bases to trimming and J lost 0 bases; unmatched junction nucleotides: 11. The CDR3 runs 19 residues. Germline CDR1 reads SGHDT; CDR2 reads YYEEEE. DNA of the CDR3: TGTGCCAGCAGCTTATACCGAACGGGACAGAGCTCTGGGGCCAACGTCCTGACTTTC. Residues: CASSLYRTGQSSGANVLTF.

This chain connects TRBV9 to TRBJ1-6; D gene uncertain. Germline CDR1 SGDLS, CDR2 YYNGEE. V lost 5 bases to trimming and J lost 0 bases, with 15 bases between them. CDR3 length equals 17 residues. This chain's CDR3 is CASSYVQRSSYNSPLHF. For the CDR3, the DNA is TGTGCCAGCAGTTACGTACAGAGGAGCTCCTATAATTCACCCCTCCACTTT.

The rearrangement joins TRBV7-9 to TRBJ2-2, with D perhaps given as TRBD1 or TRBD2 (5 bases each). Germline-derived CDR1 and CDR2 are SEHNR and FQNEAQ (reference sequence). The germline V and J ends were trimmed by 5 bases and 3 bases, with 16 bases remaining between them. This CDR3 spans 16 amino acids. CDR3 nucleotide sequence: TGTGCCAGCAGCCGTTGGGGGATATCGGACACCGGGGAGCTGTTTTTT. Protein: CASSRWGISDTGELFF.

This clone has only a few counts. The rearrangement joins TRBV27 to TRBJ2-3; 7 bases align to TRBD1. Trimming removed 8 bases from V and 4 bases from J; junction bases left unmatched: 12. There are 15 residues in the CDR3. Germline assignment: CDR1 MNHEY and CDR2 SMNVEV (reference sequence). CDR3 residues: CASLRQGTLADTQYF. The DNA for the CDR3 is TGTGCCAGCCTACGACAGGGCACACTCGCAGATACGCAGTATTTT.

The chain has TRBV6-1 and TRBJ1-2; the D is unclear. The CDR3 is 11 residues long. Germline values: CDR1 MNHNS, CDR2 SASEGT. Trimming stripped 6 bases from V and 1 base from J, with 3 bases between. The CDR3 here is CASSFNYGYTF. The CDR3 nucleotides read TGTGCCAGCAGCTTTAACTATGGCTACACCTTC.

The J gene is TRBJ1-3, the V gene TRBV2; 7 nucleotides match TRBD1. There are 16 residues in the CDR3. J gave up 0 bases and V 4 bases, and 6 bases lay outside the gene matches. From germline, CDR1 is SNHLY and CDR2 FYNNEI. CDR3 residues: CASSAGQPSSGNTIYF. The CDR3 region has the DNA TGTGCCAGCAGTGCGGGACAGCCGAGCTCTGGAAACACCATATATTTT.

This clone was recorded only once. This chain uses TRBV5-1 with TRBJ2-5; 9 nucleotides match TRBD1. Trimming removed 4 bases from V and 5 bases from J; junction bases left unmatched: 12. The CDR3 spans 16 residues. Germline V gives CDR1 SGHRS, CDR2 YFSETQ. DNA for the CDR3: TGCGCCAGCAGCCCCCGACAACAGGGGGCTAGTGAGACCCAGTACTTC. Translating gives CASSPRQQGASETQYF.

V and J are TRBV5-1 and TRBJ2-5; 9 bases agree with TRBD1. This CDR3 region has 16 residues. Germline CDR1 is SGHRS and CDR2 is YFSETQ. V lost 0 bases, J lost 0 bases, and 3 bases stayed unmatched. The CDR3 DNA reads TGCGCCAGCAGCTTGGGGGACAGGGTTGACCAAGAGACCCAGTACTTC. Its translation is CASSLGDRVDQETQYF.

This clone was recorded only once. The chain is built from TRBV30 and TRBJ1-5, with 7 bases identical to TRBD1. The CDR3 covers 16 residues. Germline lookup yields CDR1 GTSNPN and CDR2 SVGIG (reference sequence). The J segment lost 11 bases and the V segment lost 0 bases, leaving 16 bases of the junction unmatched. As DNA, the CDR3 is TGTGCCTGGAGTGTAGTTTCAGGGGGTAGTGGAAGGTCCCAGCATTTT. Translating gives CAWSVVSGGSGRSQHF.

This clone has just one count. CDR3: CASSWTGGEKLFF. In nucleotides, the CDR3 is TGTGCCAGTTCCTGGACAGGGGGGGAAAAACTGTTTTTT. The chain combines TRBV19 with TRBJ1-4; 10 nucleotides match TRBD1. J gave up 8 bases and V 8 bases, and 5 bases lay outside the gene matches. The CDR3 is made up of 13 amino acids. Germline V gene data show CDR1 as LNHDA and CDR2 as SQIVND (reference sequence).

The CDR3 sequence is CASSPAYNSYNEQFF. The CDR3 DNA follows: TGTGCCAGCTCCCCCGCATACAACTCCTACAATGAGCAGTTCTTC. The chain combines TRBV18 with TRBJ2-1, with unresolved D. Germline V gene sequence: CDR1 KGHSH, CDR2 LQKENI. Deletions cut 6 bases from V and 0 bases from J, with 12 bases between. This CDR3 is 15 amino acids long.

This sequence joins TRBV11-2 and TRBJ2-2, with D unclear. Trimming took 5 bases from V and 0 from J, leaving 19 bases between them. In germline, CDR1 is SGHAT, CDR2 FQNNGV. The CDR3 length is 18 residues. CDR3 DNA: TGTGCCAGCAGCCACCGGTTGGGGATGATATCGAACACCGGGGAGCTGTTTTTT. Amino acids: CASSHRLGMISNTGELFF.

This chain joins TRBV5-8 and TRBJ1-1; 8 bases match TRBD1. The CDR3 runs to 14 residues. Trimming cost V 2 bases and J 4 bases; bases outside gene matches: 4. The germline CDR1 and CDR2 sequences are SGHTS and YDEGEE. The CDR3 DNA sequence: TGTGCCAGCAGCTTCCAGGGGGCGAGCACTGAAGCTTTCTTT. It yields the protein CASSFQGASTEAFF.

The chain has TRBV6-1 and TRBJ1-6; D remains unclear. Trimming removed 1 base at V and 9 bases at J, with 7 bases between. The CDR3 contains 13 residues. The V gene's germline CDR1 is MNHNS and CDR2 SASEGT. The CDR3 protein is CASSEDRGSPLHF. CDR3 bases: TGTGCCAGCAGTGAAGATCGGGGTTCACCCCTCCACTTT.

About this clone: This same CDR3 is encoded by further DNA sequences in the sample. The chain employs TRBV11-2 and TRBJ1-2; TRBD1 matches at 8 bases. After removal of 5 bases from V and 3 bases from J, the junction contained 2 bases not matched to a gene. Germline CDR1 reads SGHAT; CDR2 reads FQNNGV. The CDR3 contains 13 residues. The CDR3 sequence: CASSPGQDYGYTF. In DNA form, the CDR3 reads TGTGCCAGCAGCCCGGGACAGGACTATGGCTACACCTTC.